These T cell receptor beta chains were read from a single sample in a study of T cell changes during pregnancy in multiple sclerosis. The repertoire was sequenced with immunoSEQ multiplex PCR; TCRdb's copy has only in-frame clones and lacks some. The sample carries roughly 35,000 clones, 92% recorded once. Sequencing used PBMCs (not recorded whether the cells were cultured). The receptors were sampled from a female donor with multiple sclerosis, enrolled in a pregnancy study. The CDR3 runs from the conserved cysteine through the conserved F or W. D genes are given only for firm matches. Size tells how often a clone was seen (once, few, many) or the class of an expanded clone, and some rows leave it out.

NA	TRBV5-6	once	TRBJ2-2	CASSSLLMGFTGELFF	TGTGCCAGCAGCTCCCTGCTGATGGGGTTCACCGGGGAGCTGTTTTTT
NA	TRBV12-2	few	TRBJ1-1	CASRFGLLMNTEAFF	TGTGCAAGTCGCTTTGGGTTGCTTATGAACACTGAAGCTTTCTTT
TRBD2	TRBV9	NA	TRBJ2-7	CASSVVLAGVGEQYF	TGTGCCAGCAGCGTAGTCCTAGCGGGAGTAGGCGAGCAGTACTTC
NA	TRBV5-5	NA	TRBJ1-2	CASSYDTLYGYTF	TGTGCCAGCAGCTACGACACCCTTTATGGCTACACCTTC
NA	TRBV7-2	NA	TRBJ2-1	CASSLSPGVPYNEQFF	TGTGCCAGCAGCTTATCCCCGGGAGTTCCCTACAATGAGCAGTTCTTC
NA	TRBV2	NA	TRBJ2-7	CASSDQGLGGTDF	TGTGCCAGCAGTGATCAGGGGCTCGGAGGGACCGACTTC
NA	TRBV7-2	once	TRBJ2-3	CASSLEGEDTQYF	TGTGCCAGCAGCTTAGAGGGAGAAGATACGCAGTATTTT
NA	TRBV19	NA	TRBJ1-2	CASRLDSNYGYTF	TGTGCCAGTAGGCTGGACAGCAACTATGGCTACACCTTC
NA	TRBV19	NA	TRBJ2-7	CASSPRGGQYEQYF	TGTGCCAGTAGCCCGAGGGGGGGCCAGTACGAGCAGTACTTC
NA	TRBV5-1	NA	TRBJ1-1	CASSLAMRQGNTEAFF	TGCGCCAGCAGCTTGGCCATGCGGCAGGGTAACACTGAAGCTTTCTTT
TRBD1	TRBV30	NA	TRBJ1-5	CAWRGQGTGQPQHF	TGTGCCTGGAGGGGACAGGGGACTGGTCAGCCCCAGCATTTT
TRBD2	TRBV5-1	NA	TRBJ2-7	CASSLGFSGGSPYEQYF	TGCGCCAGCAGCTTGGGTTTCAGCGGGGGGTCCCCCTACGAGCAGTACTTC
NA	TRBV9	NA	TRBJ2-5	CASTTGTQETQYF	TGTGCCAGTACCACAGGGACCCAAGAGACCCAGTACTTC
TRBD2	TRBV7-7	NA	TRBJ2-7	CASSQAGGYEQYF	TGTGCCAGCAGCCAGGCGGGGGGTTACGAGCAGTACTTC
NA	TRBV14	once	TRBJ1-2	CASSQVNYGYTF	TGTGCCAGCAGCCAGGTGAACTATGGCTACACCTTC
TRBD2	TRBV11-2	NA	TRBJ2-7	CASSIIGTTYEQYF	TGTGCCAGCAGCATAATCGGGACTACCTACGAGCAGTACTTC
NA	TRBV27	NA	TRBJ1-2	CASSLVPRDNYGYTF	TGTGCCAGCAGTTTAGTACCGCGAGATAACTATGGCTACACCTTC
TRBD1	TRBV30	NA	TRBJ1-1	CACRGLNTEAFF	TGTGCCTGCAGGGGGCTGAACACTGAAGCTTTCTTT
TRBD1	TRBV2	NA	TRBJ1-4	CASSEAGQGASDEKLFF	TGTGCCAGCAGTGAGGCGGGACAGGGGGCATCCGACGAAAAACTGTTTTTT
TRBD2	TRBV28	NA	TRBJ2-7	CASSFETSPYEQYF	TGTGCCAGCAGTTTCGAGACTAGCCCCTACGAGCAGTACTTC
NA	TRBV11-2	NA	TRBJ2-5	CASSLGETQYF	TGTGCCAGCAGCTTAGGAGAGACCCAGTACTTC
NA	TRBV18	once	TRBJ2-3	CASSPPRAGSTSTDTQYF	TGTGCCAGCTCACCTCCACGTGCCGGCAGTACTAGCACAGATACGCAGTATTTT
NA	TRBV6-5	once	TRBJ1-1	CASSPPPPGGTEAFF	TGTGCCAGCAGTCCTCCTCCCCCAGGAGGTACTGAAGCTTTCTTT
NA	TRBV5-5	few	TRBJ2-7	CASSVGTDPSYEQYF	TGTGCCAGCAGCGTAGGGACCGATCCTTCCTACGAGCAGTACTTC
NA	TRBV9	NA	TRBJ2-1	CASSVVPTSSYNEQFF	TGTGCCAGCAGCGTAGTGCCTACTAGCTCCTACAATGAGCAGTTCTTC
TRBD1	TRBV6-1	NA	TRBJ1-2	CASRSPGTGYYGYTF	TGTGCCAGCAGGAGCCCCGGGACAGGCTACTATGGCTACACCTTC
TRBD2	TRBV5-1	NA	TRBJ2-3	CASSLGLAGGQSGDTQYF	TGCGCCAGCAGCTTGGGACTAGCGGGAGGCCAGAGTGGAGATACGCAGTATTTT
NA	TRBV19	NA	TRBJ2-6	CASSIEGSGANVLTF	TGTGCCAGTAGTATAGAAGGCTCTGGGGCCAACGTCCTGACTTTC
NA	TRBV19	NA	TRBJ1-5	CASSPGFLKGQPQHF	TGTGCCAGTAGTCCGGGATTTCTAAAGGGTCAGCCCCAGCATTTT